Below are 27 T cell receptor beta chains sequenced from a single sample in a study of blood T cell repertoires in COVID-19 (dated by TCRdb to about 2020). To prepare the library, the immunoSEQ multiplex PCR assay was applied. TCRdb stores this immuneACCESS table with in-frame sequences only. Part of the clones is absent; in the studies checked, under half of the shortfall reflects unresolved V genes, and no reason is known for the rest. Counted in this sample were 200,000 to 250,000 clones; around four fifths of them appeared once. The top ten constitute about 15% of the sample. The sequenced sample was PBMCs or T cells enriched from blood (not recorded which). The receptors were sampled from a man aged 35-49 years who had recovered from COVID-19.

The chain uses TRBV28 and TRBJ1-2, with a tentative D call TRBD1 (5 bases). The CDR3 spans 15 residues. Germline CDR1 MDHEN, CDR2 SYDVKM. Trimming stripped 10 bases from V and 1 base from J, with 19 bases between. The CDR3 nucleotides read TGTGCCACTGCGGCAGGGCTGTCGGGTAACTATGGCTACACCTTC. Protein: CATAAGLSGNYGYTF.

This rearrangement joins TRBV5-4 to TRBJ2-7; TRBD1 matches at 7 bases. The CDR3 contains 14 residues. CDR1 and CDR2 from the germline V gene are SGHNT and YYREEE (reference sequence). Trimming took 0 bases from V and 7 from J; bases not matched to a gene: 7. In DNA form, the CDR3 reads TGTGCCAGCAGCTTGGGACAGGGAATTGGGGAGCAGTACTTC. Translated, it gives CASSLGQGIGEQYF.

The V gene is TRBV28, the J gene TRBJ1-3, with TRBD1 as a possible D gene (5 bases). V lost 8 bases and J lost 6, with 14 bases in between. The germline CDR1 and CDR2 sequences are MDHEN and SYDVKM. The CDR3 loop spans 13 amino acids. The CDR3 DNA reads as TGTGCCAGCCTCACGGGGGGTTTAAACACCATATATTTT. This gives the protein CASLTGGLNTIYF.

The chain is built from TRBV2 and TRBJ2-7; D gene ambiguous. This CDR3 is built from 15 residues. Looked up from germline, CDR1 is SNHLY and CDR2 is FYNNEI. Trimming stripped 6 bases from V and 0 bases from J, with 15 bases between. The CDR3 coding sequence is TGTGCCAGCAGCGGAGATAAAGAAGGCTCCTACGAGCAGTACTTC. Residues: CASSGDKEGSYEQYF.

This chain links TRBV30 with TRBJ2-5; tentative D call: TRBD2 (7 bases). The V end was cut by 5 bases, the J end by 9 bases, with 16 bases between. The germline V gene has CDR1 GTSNPN and CDR2 SVGIG (reference sequence). The CDR3 contains 12 residues. In DNA, the CDR3 is TGTGCCTGGGAAAGGGGGGCGGGGGCCCAGTACTTC. Translated: CAWERGAGAQYF.

This clone was counted once. The J gene is TRBJ1-1, the V gene TRBV5-1; possible D gene TRBD1, 5 bases. CDR3 length: 15 amino acids. Germline CDR1 SGHRS, CDR2 YFSETQ. The V end lost 3 bases, the J end lost 2 bases, and 14 bases lay between the germline ends. Here the CDR3 reads CASSSTGDFNTEAFF. The CDR3 bases are TGCGCCAGCAGCTCAACAGGTGACTTCAACACTGAAGCTTTCTTT.

The V gene is TRBV11-2, the J gene TRBJ2-7; D not certain. The CDR3 covers 13 residues. Between the trimmed V and J ends, which lost 5 bases and 3 bases, there was a span of 11 bases. Germline assignment: CDR1 SGHAT and CDR2 FQNNGV. CDR3 amino acids: CASSLREIYEQYF. CDR3 nucleotide sequence: TGTGCCAGCAGCCTAAGAGAAATCTACGAGCAGTACTTC.

V and J are TRBV4-2 and TRBJ2-5; the D gene is possibly TRBD1 (6 bases). The germline gives CDR1 LGHNA, CDR2 YNFKEQ. V dropped 4 bases and J dropped 5 bases, with 8 bases sitting between them. This CDR3 has 12 residues. CDR3 loop: CASSLTGETQYF. CDR3 nucleotides: TGTGCCAGCAGCCTCACAGGGGAGACCCAGTACTTC.

This chain connects TRBV7-2 to TRBJ2-2; the match to TRBD2 covers 7 bases. With V trimmed by 5 bases and J by 1 base, 10 bases remained unmatched. The CDR3 covers 17 residues. Germline values: CDR1 SGHTA, CDR2 FQGNSA. The CDR3 DNA follows: TGTGCCAGCAGCGGGGGGAGGGTTCCATTGAACACCGGGGAGCTGTTTTTT. Translating it yields CASSGGRVPLNTGELFF.

For the CDR3, the DNA is TGCGCCAGCAGCTTGGGAGGGACTAGGGGGGAGCAGTACTTC. Encoded protein: CASSLGGTRGEQYF. The chain combines TRBV5-1 with TRBJ2-7; 8 bases agree with TRBD2. The CDR3 is 14 amino acids. CDR1 and CDR2 (germline): SGHRS, YFSETQ. V was pared by 0 bases and J by 7 bases, with 6 bases of the junction left unmatched.

The chain employs TRBV9 and TRBJ1-5; D not certain. This CDR3 is built from 13 residues. The germline V gene has CDR1 SGDLS and CDR2 YYNGEE. V was clipped by 0 bases and J by 4 bases, with 5 bases between them. The DNA of the CDR3 is TGTGCCAGCAGCGTAGGAGATAATCAGCCCCAGCATTTT. This codes for CASSVGDNQPQHF. The full variable domain, rest sourced from reference TRBV9 and TRBJ1-5, is DSGVTQTPKHLITATGQRVTLRCSPRSGDLSVYWYQQSLDQGLQFLIQYYNGEERAKGNILERFSAQQFPDLHSELNLSSLELGDSALYFCASSVGDNQPQHFGDGTRLSIL.

The J gene is TRBJ1-5, the V gene TRBV24-1; 7 positions match TRBD1. The CDR3 is made up of 16 amino acids. Germline CDR1 and CDR2: KGHDR and SFDVKD. V shed 6 bases and J 6 bases; nucleotides not matched to a gene: 13. In DNA, the CDR3 is TGTGCCACCAGTCCCGGGACAGCCCCACGTTTTCAGCCCCAGCATTTT. Translation: CATSPGTAPRFQPQHF.

This clone was counted between two and nine times. This chain links TRBV19 with TRBJ2-7, with 10 bases aligning to TRBD1. The CDR3 has 13 amino acids. The germline CDR1 and CDR2 sequences are LNHDA and SQIVND (reference sequence). Unmatched junction bases numbered 7, after V lost 7 bases and J lost 7 bases. The chain's CDR3 is CASTDRGRREQYF. The CDR3 region has the DNA TGTGCCAGTACCGACAGGGGGCGCAGGGAGCAGTACTTC.

V usage is TRBV19 and J usage is TRBJ1-2; D is undetermined. Trimming shortened V by 7 bases and J by 3 bases, and 15 bases separated the two germline ends. The V gene's germline CDR1 is LNHDA and CDR2 SQIVND (reference sequence). This CDR3 region has 14 residues. Here the CDR3 reads CASTPPGPYYGYTF. The DNA for the CDR3 is TGTGCCAGTACCCCCCCGGGTCCTTACTATGGCTACACCTTC.

The rearrangement links TRBV7-9 to TRBJ1-4; D might be TRBD1 (6 bases). Germline lookup yields CDR1 SEHNR and CDR2 FQNEAQ (reference sequence). The CDR3 is 14 residues long. Trimming removed 5 bases at V and 8 bases at J, with 15 bases between. CDR3 in DNA: TGTGCCAGCAGCCGCACAGGGATCGGGGAAAAACTGTTTTTT. Translation: CASSRTGIGEKLFF.

J is TRBJ1-5 and V is TRBV19; the D gene is possibly TRBD1 (6 bases). The CDR3 consists of 15 residues. Per the germline V gene, CDR1 is LNHDA and CDR2 is SQIVND (reference sequence). V was cut by 4 bases and J by 5 bases, with 15 bases left in between. In DNA, the CDR3 is TGTGCCAGTAGTACTGGAGGGGGGGCGGATCAGCCCCAGCATTTT. Its protein product is CASSTGGGADQPQHF.

The rearrangement links TRBV10-1 to TRBJ2-5, with D hard to call. In germline, CDR1 is WNHNN, CDR2 SYGVQD (reference sequence). This CDR3 has 12 residues. V was trimmed by 8 bases and J by 5 bases, leaving 12 bases between them. CDR3 DNA: TGCGCCAGCCCTGCTGATGCGGAGACCCAGTACTTC. Translating it yields CASPADAETQYF.

V is TRBV6-1 and J is TRBJ2-2, with D perhaps TRBD2 (6 bases). The CDR3 sequence is 14 residues long. Trimming shortened V by 4 bases and J by 6 bases, and 12 bases separated the two germline ends. Per germline, CDR1 MNHNS and CDR2 SASEGT. The CDR3 region has the DNA TGTGCCAGCAGTGTAGCGCGGGACGCCGGGGAGCTGTTTTTT. Protein sequence: CASSVARDAGELFF.

This clone was detected only once. This rearrangement joins TRBV7-2 to TRBJ2-1, with D unclear. The CDR3 loop spans 11 amino acids. Germline CDR1 SGHTA, CDR2 FQGNSA. Trimming pared 2 bases from V and 9 bases from J, leaving 5 bases between. This chain's CDR3 is CASSLNLEQFF. Here the CDR3 DNA reads TGTGCCAGCAGCTTAAATCTTGAGCAGTTCTTC.

This clone was seen only once. The V call is TRBV28, the J call TRBJ1-1; tentative D call: TRBD1 (6 bases). The CDR3 totals 16 residues. Germline V gene sequence: CDR1 MDHEN, CDR2 SYDVKM. V was trimmed by 1 base and J by 1 base, leaving 13 bases between them. The CDR3 sequence: CASSLSQAGANTEAFF. In DNA form, the CDR3 reads TGTGCCAGCAGTTTATCACAGGCGGGGGCGAACACTGAAGCTTTCTTT.

The CDR3 here is CASSLATGVAYEQYF. The CDR3 DNA is TGCGCCAGCAGCTTGGCAACGGGAGTAGCTTACGAGCAGTACTTC. The chain joins TRBV5-1 to TRBJ2-7; a weak D match, TRBD2 (6 bases). V was clipped by 0 bases and J by 4 bases, with 14 bases between them. Germline V gene data show CDR1 as SGHRS and CDR2 as YFSETQ. This CDR3 has 15 residues. Full variable domain (outside the CDR3, taken from reference TRBV5-1 and TRBJ2-7): KAGVTQTPRYLIKTRGQQVTLSCSPISGHRSVSWYQQTPGQGLQFLFEYFSETQRNKGNFPGRFSGRQFSNSRSEMNVSTLELGDSALYLCASSLATGVAYEQYFGPGTRLTVT.

This clone occurred once. The rearrangement uses TRBV28 and TRBJ1-2; a possible D gene is TRBD1 (6 bases). The CDR3 contains 15 residues. Germline values: CDR1 MDHEN, CDR2 SYDVKM. Trimming cost V 7 bases and J 9 bases, with 24 bases left between them. This CDR3 is CASTLFTGTQKSYTF. The CDR3 nucleotides read TGTGCCAGCACCCTCTTTACCGGGACACAAAAGAGCTACACCTTC.

This CDR3 is CASSPQTGVLRSYTF. The CDR3 nucleotides read TGTGCCAGCAGTCCCCAGACAGGGGTCCTCAGAAGCTACACCTTC. The chain carries TRBV28 and TRBJ1-2; 8 bases line up with TRBD1. Germline V CDR1 and CDR2: MDHEN, SYDVKM. The trim removed 5 bases at V and 9 bases at J, leaving 14 bases unmatched. The CDR3 sequence is 15 residues long.

The genes are TRBV18 and TRBJ2-7; D not certain. Germline values: CDR1 KGHSH, CDR2 LQKENI. This CDR3 has 13 residues. Trimming took 3 bases from V and 4 from J, leaving 10 bases between them. In DNA form, the CDR3 reads TGTGCCAGCTCACCCCTCCAGAGGTACGAGCAGTACTTC. Residues: CASSPLQRYEQYF.

The J gene is TRBJ2-1, the V gene TRBV2; 9 bases match TRBD2. The CDR3 sequence is 16 residues long. Germline-derived CDR1 and CDR2 are SNHLY and FYNNEI. With 0 bases clipped from V and 3 bases from J, the junction kept 3 bases outside the gene matches. CDR3 protein: CASSEAGTSLYNEQFF. In nucleotides, the CDR3 is TGTGCCAGCAGTGAAGCCGGGACTAGCCTCTACAATGAGCAGTTCTTC.

The chain joins TRBV2 to TRBJ1-3; D is unresolved. This CDR3 comprises 16 residues. Germline V gene lookup returns CDR1 SNHLY and CDR2 FYNNEI. Trimming cost V 7 bases and J 3 bases, with 19 bases left between them. The CDR3 bases are TGTGCCAGCACCCTCTCGGGGAGGGCTGGTGGAAACACCATATATTTT. Its translation is CASTLSGRAGGNTIYF. Full variable domain (rest looked up from reference TRBV2 and TRBJ1-3): EPEVTQTPSHQVTQMGQEVILRCVPISNHLYFYWYRQILGQKVEFLVSFYNNEISEKSEIFDDQFSVERPDGSNFTLKIRSTKLEDSAMYFCASTLSGRAGGNTIYFGEGSWLTVV.

CDR3 sequence (DNA): TGTGCCAGCAGCCCTCAGACTAGCGTCACAGATACGCAGTATTTT. As protein: CASSPQTSVTDTQYF. This sequence joins TRBV5-4 and TRBJ2-3, with TRBD2 matching 8 bases. The J segment lost 2 bases and the V segment lost 4 bases, leaving 6 bases of the junction unmatched. Germline V gives CDR1 SGHNT, CDR2 YYREEE (reference sequence). CDR3 size: 15 residues.